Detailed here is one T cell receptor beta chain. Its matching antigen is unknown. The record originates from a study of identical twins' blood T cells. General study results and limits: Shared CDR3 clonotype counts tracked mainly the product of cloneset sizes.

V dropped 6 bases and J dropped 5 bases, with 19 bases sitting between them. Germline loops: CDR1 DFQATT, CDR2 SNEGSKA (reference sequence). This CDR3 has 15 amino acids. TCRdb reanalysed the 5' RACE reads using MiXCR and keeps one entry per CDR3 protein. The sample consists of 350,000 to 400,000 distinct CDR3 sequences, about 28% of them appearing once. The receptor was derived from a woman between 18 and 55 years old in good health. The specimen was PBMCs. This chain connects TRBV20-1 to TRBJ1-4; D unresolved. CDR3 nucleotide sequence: TGCAGTGCGAGTAACGCGGGGTCCGGGAATGAAAAACTGTTTTTT. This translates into CSASNAGSGNEKLFF.